This is a list of T cell receptor beta chains from one sample in a study of PD-1 blockade in mismatch repair-deficient tumors. Data came from immunoSEQ multiplex PCR; TCRdb stores just in-frame clones and leaves some out. The sample lists around 50,000 clones, around 77% seen once, with 2.5% to 4% in the top ten. The sample was PBMCs, taken before pembrolizumab treatment. The receptors stem from an adult with mismatch repair-deficient cancer. Each CDR3 is given without its conserved first and last residue. Each record gives: J gene, V gene, CDR3 protein.

J gene: TRBJ1-1
V gene: TRBV18
CDR3 protein: ASSTVGGAEAF

J gene: TRBJ2-1
V gene: TRBV11-3
CDR3 protein: ASSLESAGGPYNEQF

J gene: TRBJ2-1
V gene: TRBV7-3
CDR3 protein: ASSSTSGDYNEQF

J gene: TRBJ2-3
V gene: TRBV4-3
CDR3 protein: ASSQDTGQNVDTQY

J gene: TRBJ2-1
V gene: TRBV28
CDR3 protein: ATQEGQVAEQF

J gene: TRBJ2-7
V gene: TRBV2
CDR3 protein: ASNDAGRIYEQY

J gene: TRBJ2-7
V gene: TRBV19
CDR3 protein: ASSTRQGMGYEQY

J gene: TRBJ2-7
V gene: TRBV11-2
CDR3 protein: ASSLDSLAGVLYEQY

J gene: TRBJ2-7
V gene: TRBV6-5
CDR3 protein: ASRSLLTSEQY

J gene: TRBJ2-1
V gene: TRBV7-2
CDR3 protein: ASSSRFSEQF

J gene: TRBJ1-1
V gene: TRBV7-3
CDR3 protein: ASSLLPNTEAF

J gene: TRBJ1-1
V gene: TRBV2
CDR3 protein: AGRDRVLEMNTEAF

J gene: TRBJ1-2
V gene: TRBV6-5
CDR3 protein: ASSSRQGLGYT

J gene: TRBJ2-7
V gene: TRBV5-1
CDR3 protein: ASSSAGRPPYEQY

J gene: TRBJ2-1
V gene: TRBV7-3
CDR3 protein: ASSPIRTGYNEQF

J gene: TRBJ2-6
V gene: TRBV6-1
CDR3 protein: ASSEAQGTGGRSGANVLT

J gene: TRBJ2-3
V gene: TRBV21-1
CDR3 protein: ASSKVGSGDTQY

J gene: TRBJ2-3
V gene: TRBV7-9
CDR3 protein: ASSSQGARTDTQY

J gene: TRBJ1-2
V gene: TRBV5-6
CDR3 protein: ASSLGAGYT

J gene: TRBJ2-5
V gene: TRBV11-3
CDR3 protein: ASSSSRPGARETQY

J gene: TRBJ2-2
V gene: TRBV4-1
CDR3 protein: ASSQVGQTANTGELF

J gene: TRBJ2-6
V gene: TRBV7-9
CDR3 protein: ASSLAVSGANVLT

J gene: TRBJ1-4
V gene: TRBV18
CDR3 protein: ASSPREEREKLF

J gene: TRBJ2-6
V gene: TRBV5-1
CDR3 protein: ASSTGSSGANVLT